Below, 21 T cell receptor beta chains from the same sample are listed, as sequenced in a study of blood T cell repertoires in COVID-19. Using immunoSEQ multiplex PCR, the repertoire was profiled, and TCRdb retains in-frame clones only, with some absent. The sample holds about 170,000 clones, 84% seen once. The sample taken for sequencing was peripheral blood. Receptors originate from a woman in her seventies with COVID-19, enrolled during active disease.

The chain couples TRBV11-2 to TRBJ2-7, with a tentative D call TRBD2 (6 bases). The CDR3 totals 14 residues. CDR1 is SGHAT and CDR2 is FQNNGV in the germline V gene. Trimming shortened V by 5 bases and J by 3 bases, and 14 bases separated the two germline ends. CDR3 amino acids: CASSPRQTSYEQYF. In DNA form, the CDR3 reads TGTGCCAGCAGCCCCCGACAGACTAGCTACGAGCAGTACTTC.

The chain joins TRBV30 to TRBJ2-3; the match to TRBD2 covers 15 bases. Germline V lookup: CDR1 GTSNPN, CDR2 SVGIG (reference sequence). The CDR3 covers 15 residues. The V and J ends lost 4 bases and 13 bases, in that order; junction bases with no gene match: 12. CDR3 loop: CAWKRTSGGGLVEYF. The CDR3 nucleotides read TGTGCCTGGAAAAGGACTAGCGGGGGGGGCCTGGTGGAGTATTTT.

The chain employs TRBV7-2 and TRBJ1-1; the match to TRBD1 covers 7 bases. This CDR3 is built from 14 residues. V shed 5 bases, J shed 6 bases, and the junction held 9 bases outside the gene matches. Per germline, CDR1 SGHTA and CDR2 FQGNSA. DNA of the CDR3: TGTGCCAGCAGCCAGGGGGTGGGGAATGCTGAAGCTTTCTTT. Its protein is CASSQGVGNAEAFF. The entire variable domain, with the rest obtained from reference TRBV7-2 and TRBJ1-1, is as follows: GAGVSQSPSNKVTEKGKDVELRCDPISGHTALYWYRQSLGQGLEFLIYFQGNSAPDKSGLPSDRFSAERTGGSVSTLTIQRTQQEDSAVYLCASSQGVGNAEAFFGQGTRLTVV.

The V gene is TRBV6-5, the J gene TRBJ2-5; D possibly corresponds to TRBD2 (6 bases). V was trimmed by 5 bases and J by 5 bases, leaving 12 bases between them. The CDR3 has 13 residues. Germline CDR1 MNHEY, CDR2 SVGAGI. The CDR3 protein is CASSRDSLETQYF. The CDR3 DNA is TGTGCCAGCAGTCGGGACTCGTTGGAGACCCAGTACTTC.

The gene calls are TRBV7-6 and TRBJ2-1, with 8 bases that match TRBD1. Germline-derived CDR1 and CDR2 are SGHVS and FNYEAQ. V was pared by 5 bases and J by 15 bases, with 12 bases of the junction left unmatched. The CDR3 loop spans 13 amino acids. CDR3 in amino acids: CASSETSGGARFF. The CDR3 nucleotides are TGTGCCAGCAGCGAGACGTCAGGGGGCGCGCGGTTCTTC.

The chain has TRBV7-3 and TRBJ1-1; D unclear. The CDR3 sequence is 13 residues long. Germline loops: CDR1 SGHTA, CDR2 FQGTGA. Trimming stripped 3 bases from V and 5 bases from J, with 10 bases between. CDR3: CASSLTPGTEAFF. The CDR3 DNA sequence: TGTGCCAGCAGCTTGACCCCGGGGACTGAAGCTTTCTTT.

A note on this clone: A much larger clone lies a single base off, so this may be a read error. The identical CDR3 is also encoded by other nucleotide sequences in the sample. This sequence joins TRBV9 and TRBJ1-2, with D possibly matching TRBD1 (6 bases). CDR3 size: 13 residues. CDR1 is SGDLS and CDR2 is YYNGEE in the germline V gene. For the CDR3, the DNA is TGTGCCAGCAGCGTAGGGGCAGGGGATGGCTATACCTTC. This encodes CASSVGAGDGYTF. Variable domain in full (rest from reference TRBV9 and TRBJ1-2): DSGVTQTPKHLITATGQRVTLRCSPRSGDLSVYWYQQSLDQGLQFLIQYYNGEERAKGNILERFSAQQFPDLHSELNLSSLELGDSALYFCASSVGAGDGYTFGSGTRLTVV.

The chain employs TRBV27 and TRBJ1-5; a possible D gene is TRBD1 (6 bases). Germline V gene data show CDR1 as MNHEY and CDR2 as SMNVEV (reference sequence). V lost 5 bases and J lost 2, with 16 bases in between. The CDR3 consists of 16 residues. The CDR3 bases are TGTGCCAGCAGTCCCAAATCAGGGGTGGGCAATCAGCCCCAGCATTTT. Amino acids: CASSPKSGVGNQPQHF.

The J gene is TRBJ2-7, the V gene TRBV6-6; TRBD1 matches 7 bases. The junction had 10 bases not matched to a gene; V was cut back by 6 bases and J by 5 bases. The CDR3 has 14 amino acids. In germline, CDR1 is MNHNY, CDR2 SVGAGI (reference sequence). CDR3 loop: CASSWDSRPNEQYF. The CDR3 bases are TGTGCCAGCAGCTGGGACAGTCGACCCAACGAGCAGTACTTC.

CDR3 protein: CATEKTGTHNEQFF. The CDR3 DNA reads TGTGCCACTGAAAAAACCGGGACACACAATGAGCAGTTCTTC. The chain joins TRBV2 to TRBJ2-1, with a tentative D call TRBD1 (6 bases). Germline V gene sequence: CDR1 SNHLY, CDR2 FYNNEI. V shed 10 bases and J shed 5 bases, with 18 bases lying between them. CDR3 length equals 14 residues.

This clone was seen ten or more times. The J gene is TRBJ2-7, the V gene TRBV15; 10 nucleotides line up with TRBD1. This CDR3 has 15 amino acids. CDR1 is LNHNV, CDR2 YYDKDF, per germline (reference sequence). Germline trimming cut 2 bases from V and 3 bases from J; bases unmatched to any gene: 4. The CDR3 here is CATSRYRTGGYEQYF. CDR3 coding DNA: TGTGCCACCAGCAGATATAGGACAGGGGGCTACGAGCAGTACTTC.

The J gene is TRBJ1-1, the V gene TRBV19; 10 nucleotides agree with TRBD1. With 4 bases clipped from V and 6 bases from J, the junction kept 8 bases outside the gene matches. The CDR3 length is 15 residues. Per germline, CDR1 LNHDA and CDR2 SQIVND (reference sequence). The CDR3 sequence: CASSTLRGQGAEAFF. CDR3 sequence (DNA): TGTGCCAGTAGTACTCTCAGAGGACAGGGGGCTGAAGCTTTCTTT.

The chain joins TRBV30 to TRBJ1-1; D uncertain. V gave up 0 bases and J gave up 8 bases, with 10 bases separating them. The CDR3 has 12 residues. Germline V gene data show CDR1 as GTSNPN and CDR2 as SVGIG (reference sequence). The CDR3 nucleotides are TGTGCCTGGAGTGTAGGAGACTGGGAAGCTTTCTTT. Its protein product is CAWSVGDWEAFF.

This clone was detected only once. This rearrangement joins TRBV6-5 to TRBJ2-3; 8 bases line up with TRBD2. Trimming took 5 bases from V and 1 from J; bases not matched to a gene: 5. This CDR3 contains 15 residues. Germline loops: CDR1 MNHEY, CDR2 SVGAGI. CDR3 in amino acids: CASSPRGGGTDTQYF. CDR3 coding DNA: TGTGCCAGCAGTCCTCGGGGGGGTGGCACAGATACGCAGTATTTT.

This sequence joins TRBV28 and TRBJ2-3, with 8 positions matching TRBD2. Germline values: CDR1 MDHEN, CDR2 SYDVKM. Losses at the gene ends were 6 bases for V and 6 bases for J; bases not matched to a gene: 11. The CDR3 is 15 amino acids. CDR3 sequence (DNA): TGTGCCAGCAGGCGACTAGCGCCTAAAGTGGATACGCAGTATTTT. Its protein product is CASRRLAPKVDTQYF.

The chain's CDR3 is CASSPARGGIFETQYF. CDR3 in DNA: TGTGCCAGCAGCCCAGCCCGCGGGGGAATCTTTGAGACCCAGTACTTC. The chain recombines TRBV7-2 with TRBJ2-5; TRBD2 matches at 7 bases. The germline V gene encodes CDR1 SGHTA and CDR2 FQGNSA. J gave up 5 bases and V 5 bases, and 14 bases lay outside the gene matches. The CDR3 length is 16 residues.

This chain links TRBV6-6 with TRBJ1-4, with 7 nucleotides matching TRBD1. Germline V gene data show CDR1 as MNHNY and CDR2 as SVGAGI (reference sequence). V lost 10 bases and J lost 8; bases outside the gene matches: 13. This CDR3 is 14 amino acids long. This CDR3 is CATAKGDSREKLFF. The DNA for the CDR3 is TGTGCCACCGCCAAGGGGGACAGCAGGGAAAAACTGTTTTTT.

The CDR3 spells CASSSWAGGGTGELFF. The DNA for the CDR3 is TGTGCCAGCAGCTCCTGGGCGGGAGGAGGAACCGGGGAGCTGTTTTTT. This rearrangement joins TRBV7-6 to TRBJ2-2, with TRBD2 matching over 8 bases. CDR3 length: 16 amino acids. CDR1 SGHVS and CDR2 FNYEAQ come from the germline V gene. With 4 bases clipped from V and 5 bases from J, the junction kept 9 bases outside the gene matches.

The V gene is TRBV15, the J gene TRBJ1-1, with D maybe TRBD1 (6 bases). V lost 2 bases and J lost 13, with 17 bases in between. This CDR3 contains 13 residues. Looked up from germline, CDR1 is LNHNV and CDR2 is YYDKDF (reference sequence). In DNA form, the CDR3 reads TGTGCCACCAGCAGAATGATACAGGGTCGTGGTTTCTTT. As protein: CATSRMIQGRGFF.

This chain links TRBV5-1 with TRBJ2-1; 11 nucleotides match TRBD2. The V gene end was trimmed by 0 bases and the J gene end by 8 bases; junction bases not matched to a gene: 4. The germline V gene has CDR1 SGHRS and CDR2 YFSETQ. CDR3 size: 15 residues. The CDR3 nucleotides are TGCGCCAGCAGCTTGGCCCTAGCGGGAGGCGATGAGCAGTTCTTC. As protein: CASSLALAGGDEQFF.

This chain uses TRBV9 with TRBJ2-2, with 7 bases fitting TRBD2. The J segment lost 6 bases and the V segment lost 5 bases, leaving 4 bases of the junction unmatched. The CDR3 consists of 13 residues. Germline assignment: CDR1 SGDLS and CDR2 YYNGEE. The CDR3 region has the DNA TGTGCCAGCAGGCGGGGAGGGTCCGGGGAGCTGTTTTTT. Protein sequence: CASRRGGSGELFF.